This T cell receptor beta chain was identified in a study of cytomegalovirus exposure and HLA in healthy donors. On the study more broadly: From donors who were HLA-typed, an early data release held 81 million or so unique TCRs.

V was pared by 4 bases and J by 4 bases, with 8 bases between. Germline CDR1 reads SGHTA; CDR2 reads FQGNSA. This CDR3 contains 14 residues. Notes on this clone: The antigen remains unidentified.

Vbeta (60) and Jbeta (13) primers were used in the PCR. Some clones are missing from TCRdb's copy, which holds only in-frame ones; the method was immunoSEQ multiplex PCR. Here the sample spans about 110,000 clones, about four fifths being singletons. Whole-study findings and limits: For TCR beta chains, V- and J-gene trimming was later linked to a missense DCLRE1C variant. Later examination showed HLA-associated TCR beta chains had greater clonal expansion than equally common others. Later analysis suggested links between common viral pathogens and several top significant clusters.

The TCR comes from a woman in her 50s in good health and CMV-seropositive. V usage is TRBV7-2 and J usage is TRBJ2-6; D unresolved. Specimen: PBMCs. The CDR3 bases are TGTGCCAGCAGCTACTCTCCGGGGGCCAACGTCCTGACTTTC. This translates into CASSYSPGANVLTF. Combining the CDR3 with reference TRBV7-2 and TRBJ2-6 gives the whole variable domain GAGVSQSPSNKVTEKGKDVELRCDPISGHTALYWYRQSLGQGLEFLIYFQGNSAPDKSGLPSDRFSAERTGGSVSTLTIQRTQQEDSAVYLCASSYSPGANVLTFGAGSRLTVL.